The 6 T cell receptor beta chains listed next were all sequenced from one sample in a study of cytotoxic CD8 clonotypes in ibrutinib-treated CLL (dated by TCRdb to about 2021). The meaning of the sample's time point label: less than 30 months on ibrutinib. The library was built by means of the immunoSEQ multiplex PCR assay. TCRdb provides this immuneACCESS table in a form limited to in-frame rearrangements. Some clones are lacking; in checked studies, under half of them reflect an unresolved V gene, and why the rest are absent is not known. Within this sample are around 92,000 clones, with around 77% of them counted one time only. The top ten clonotypes cover under 30% of the sample. This sample comprised PBMCs, obtained after 24 months of ibrutinib treatment. These receptors were taken from a human donor with chronic lymphocytic leukemia.

V gene TRBV5-1 combines with J gene TRBJ2-7; possibly TRBD1 for D (5 bases). The length of the CDR3 is 16 residues. Germline V gene data show CDR1 as SGHRS and CDR2 as YFSETQ. The V gene lost 0 bases and the J gene lost 2 bases, with 15 bases spanning the gap. CDR3: CASSLARQGIAYEQYF. CDR3 in DNA: TGCGCCAGCAGCTTGGCGCGGCAGGGAATCGCCTACGAGCAGTACTTC.

This sequence joins TRBV23-1 and TRBJ1-4, with D maybe TRBD1 (5 bases). TRBV23-1 carries the ORF label, with uncertain function. V dropped 3 bases and J dropped 6 bases, with 20 bases sitting between them. This CDR3 contains 17 residues. The CDR3, as DNA: TGCGCCAGCAGTCAGTCCCCACCCGAGGGACGGTATGAAAAACTGTTTTTT. Translation: CASSQSPPEGRYEKLFF.

V usage is TRBV5-1 and J usage is TRBJ2-1, with TRBD2 matching over 11 bases. The CDR3 is made up of 14 amino acids. The junction had 7 bases not matched to a gene; V was cut back by 4 bases and J by 10 bases. The V gene's germline CDR1 is SGHRS and CDR2 YFSETQ. The CDR3 nucleotides read TGCGCCAGCAGCGGACTAGCGGGCCCCAGGGAGCAGTTCTTC. Encoded protein: CASSGLAGPREQFF.

The V and J genes are TRBV19 and TRBJ2-7; TRBD1 agrees at 8 bases. CDR1 and CDR2 from the germline V gene are LNHDA and SQIVND (reference sequence). V dropped 3 bases and J dropped 3; count of bases not matched to a gene: 13. The CDR3 spans 17 residues. For the CDR3, the DNA is TGTGCCAGTAGTATTGGCAATACAGGGGGTCCCTTCTACGAGCAGTACTTC. Amino acids: CASSIGNTGGPFYEQYF.

This clone came up once. This rearrangement joins TRBV5-1 to TRBJ1-3, with D unresolved. Germline assignment: CDR1 SGHRS and CDR2 YFSETQ. V was shortened by 0 bases and J by 6 bases, with 10 bases between the two germline ends. This CDR3 has 14 residues. Written as DNA, the CDR3 is TGCGCCAGCAGCTTGGGAGGCGTTGAAAACACCATATATTTT. It encodes CASSLGGVENTIYF.

The V call is TRBV5-1, the J call TRBJ2-7; D may be TRBD1 or TRBD2 (5 bases each). This CDR3 has 14 amino acids. V lost 5 bases to trimming and J lost 2 bases, with 14 bases between them. CDR1 and CDR2 (germline): SGHRS, YFSETQ. CDR3 DNA sequence: TGCGCCAGCAGGGATCCGGGACCGACCTACGAGCAGTACTTC. Encoded protein: CASRDPGPTYEQYF.